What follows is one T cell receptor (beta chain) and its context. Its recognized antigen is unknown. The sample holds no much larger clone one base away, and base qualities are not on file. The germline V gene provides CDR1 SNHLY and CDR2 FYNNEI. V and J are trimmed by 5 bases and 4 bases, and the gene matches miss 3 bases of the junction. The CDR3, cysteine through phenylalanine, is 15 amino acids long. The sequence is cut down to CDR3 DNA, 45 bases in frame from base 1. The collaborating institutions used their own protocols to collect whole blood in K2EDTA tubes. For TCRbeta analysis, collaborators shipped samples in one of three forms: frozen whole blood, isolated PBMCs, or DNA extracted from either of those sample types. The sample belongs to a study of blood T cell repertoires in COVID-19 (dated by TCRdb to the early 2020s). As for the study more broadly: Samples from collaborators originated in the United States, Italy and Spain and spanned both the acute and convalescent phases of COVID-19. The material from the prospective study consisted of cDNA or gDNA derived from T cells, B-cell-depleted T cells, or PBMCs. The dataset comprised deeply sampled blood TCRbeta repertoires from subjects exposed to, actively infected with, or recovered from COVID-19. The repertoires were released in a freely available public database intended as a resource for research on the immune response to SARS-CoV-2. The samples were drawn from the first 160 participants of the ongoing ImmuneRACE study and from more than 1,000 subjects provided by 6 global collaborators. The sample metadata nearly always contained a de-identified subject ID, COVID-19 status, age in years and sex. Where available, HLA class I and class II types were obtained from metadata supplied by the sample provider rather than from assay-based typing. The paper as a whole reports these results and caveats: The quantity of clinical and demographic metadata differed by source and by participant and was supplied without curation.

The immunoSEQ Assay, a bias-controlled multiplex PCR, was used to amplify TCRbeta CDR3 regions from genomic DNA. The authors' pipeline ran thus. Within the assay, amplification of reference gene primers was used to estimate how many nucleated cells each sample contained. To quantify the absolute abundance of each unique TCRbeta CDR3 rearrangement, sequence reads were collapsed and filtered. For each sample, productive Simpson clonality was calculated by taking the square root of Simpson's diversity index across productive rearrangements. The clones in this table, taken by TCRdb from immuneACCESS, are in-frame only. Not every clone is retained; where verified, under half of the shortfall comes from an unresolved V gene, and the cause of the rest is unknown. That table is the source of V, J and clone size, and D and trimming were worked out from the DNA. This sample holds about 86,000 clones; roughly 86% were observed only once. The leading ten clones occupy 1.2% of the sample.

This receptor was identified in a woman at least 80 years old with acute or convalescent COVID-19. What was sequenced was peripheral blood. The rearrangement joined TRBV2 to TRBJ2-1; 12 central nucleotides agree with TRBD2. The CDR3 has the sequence CASSRTSGEYNEQFF. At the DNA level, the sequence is TGTGCCAGCAGTCGGACTAGCGGGGAGTACAATGAGCAGTTCTTC. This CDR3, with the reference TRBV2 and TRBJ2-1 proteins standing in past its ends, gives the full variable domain EPEVTQTPSHQVTQMGQEVILRCVPISNHLYFYWYRQILGQKVEFLVSFYNNEISEKSEIFDDQFSVERPDGSNFTLKIRSTKLEDSAMYFCASSRTSGEYNEQFFGPGTRLTVL.